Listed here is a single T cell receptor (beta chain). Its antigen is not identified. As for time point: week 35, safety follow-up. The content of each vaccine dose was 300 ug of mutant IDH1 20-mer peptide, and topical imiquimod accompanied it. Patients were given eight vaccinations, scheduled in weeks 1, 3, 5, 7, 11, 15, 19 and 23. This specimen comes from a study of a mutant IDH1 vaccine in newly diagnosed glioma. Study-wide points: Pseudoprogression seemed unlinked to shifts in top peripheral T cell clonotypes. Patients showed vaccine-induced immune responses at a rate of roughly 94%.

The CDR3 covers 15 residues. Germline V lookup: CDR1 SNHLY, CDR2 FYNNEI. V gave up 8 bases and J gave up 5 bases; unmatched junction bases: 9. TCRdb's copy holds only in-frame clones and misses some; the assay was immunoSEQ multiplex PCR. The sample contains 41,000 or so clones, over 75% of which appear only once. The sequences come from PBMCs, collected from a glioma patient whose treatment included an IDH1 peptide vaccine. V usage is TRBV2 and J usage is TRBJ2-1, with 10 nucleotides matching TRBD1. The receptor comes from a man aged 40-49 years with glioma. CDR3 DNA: TGTGCCAGCGGACAGGACAGGGGGTACGACAATGAGCAGTTCTTC. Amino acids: CASGQDRGYDNEQFF.